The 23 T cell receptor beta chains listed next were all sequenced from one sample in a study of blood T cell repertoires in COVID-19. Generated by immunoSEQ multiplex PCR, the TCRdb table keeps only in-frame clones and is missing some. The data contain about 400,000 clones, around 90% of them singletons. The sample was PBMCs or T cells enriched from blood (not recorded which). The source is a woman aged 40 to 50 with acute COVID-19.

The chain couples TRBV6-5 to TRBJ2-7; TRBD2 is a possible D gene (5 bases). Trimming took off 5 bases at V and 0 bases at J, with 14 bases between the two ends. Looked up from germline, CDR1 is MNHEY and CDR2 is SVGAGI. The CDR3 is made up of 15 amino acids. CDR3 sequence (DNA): TGTGCCAGCAGTCACACGGGAACCAACTCCTACGAGCAGTACTTC. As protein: CASSHTGTNSYEQYF.

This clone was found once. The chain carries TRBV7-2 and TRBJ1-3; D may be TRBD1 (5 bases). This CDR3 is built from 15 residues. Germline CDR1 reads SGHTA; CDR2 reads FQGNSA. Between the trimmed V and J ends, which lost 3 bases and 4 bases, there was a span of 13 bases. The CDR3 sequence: CASSFLPRGGNTIYF. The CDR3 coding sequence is TGTGCCAGCAGCTTCCTCCCTCGGGGGGGAAACACCATATATTTT.

CDR3 loop: CASSPGQGAPLNTEAFF. The CDR3 DNA reads TGCGCCAGCAGCCCCGGACAGGGGGCCCCTCTGAACACTGAAGCTTTCTTT. The rearrangement uses TRBV5-1 and TRBJ1-1, with 11 bases matching TRBD1. The germline gives CDR1 SGHRS, CDR2 YFSETQ. V dropped 4 bases and J dropped 0; count of bases not matched to a gene: 8. The CDR3 length is 17 residues.

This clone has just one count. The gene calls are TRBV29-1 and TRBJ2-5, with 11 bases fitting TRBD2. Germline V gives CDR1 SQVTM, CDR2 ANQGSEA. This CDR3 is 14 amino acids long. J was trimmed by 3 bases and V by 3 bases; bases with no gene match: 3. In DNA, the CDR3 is TGCAGCGTTGAGGGACTAGCGGCCAAAGAGACCCAGTACTTC. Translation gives CSVEGLAAKETQYF.

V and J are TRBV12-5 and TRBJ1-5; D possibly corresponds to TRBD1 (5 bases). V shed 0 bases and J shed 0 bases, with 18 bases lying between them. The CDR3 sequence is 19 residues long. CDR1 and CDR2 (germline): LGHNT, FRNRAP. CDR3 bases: TGTGCTAGTGGTTTGGTAAGGGACGGGACTATCTATAGCAATCAGCCCCAGCATTTT. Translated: CASGLVRDGTIYSNQPQHF.

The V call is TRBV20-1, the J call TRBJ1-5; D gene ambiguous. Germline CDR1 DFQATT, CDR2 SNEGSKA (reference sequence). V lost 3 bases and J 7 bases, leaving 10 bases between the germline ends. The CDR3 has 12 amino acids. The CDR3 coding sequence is TGCAGTGCTAGTTTAAGCGGCCAGCCCCAGCATTTT. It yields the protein CSASLSGQPQHF.

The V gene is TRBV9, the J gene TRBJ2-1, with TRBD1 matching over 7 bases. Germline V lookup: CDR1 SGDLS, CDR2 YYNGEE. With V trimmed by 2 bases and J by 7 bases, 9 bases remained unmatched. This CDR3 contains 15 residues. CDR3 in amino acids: CASSVGQGVVNEQFF. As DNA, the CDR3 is TGTGCCAGCAGCGTTGGGCAGGGGGTGGTAAATGAGCAGTTCTTC.

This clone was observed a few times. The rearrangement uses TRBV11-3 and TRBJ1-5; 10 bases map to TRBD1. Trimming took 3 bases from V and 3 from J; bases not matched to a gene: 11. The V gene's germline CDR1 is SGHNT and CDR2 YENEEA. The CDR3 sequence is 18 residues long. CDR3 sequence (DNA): TGTGCCAGCAGCTTCCGGAACAAGGGACAGGGGTACAATCAGCCCCAGCATTTT. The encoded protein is CASSFRNKGQGYNQPQHF.

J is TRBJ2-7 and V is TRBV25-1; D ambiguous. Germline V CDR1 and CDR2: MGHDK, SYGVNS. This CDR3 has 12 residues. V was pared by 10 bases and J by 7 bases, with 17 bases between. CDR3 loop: CATMPPIGEQYF. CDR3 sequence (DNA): TGTGCCACTATGCCCCCGATCGGGGAGCAGTACTTC.

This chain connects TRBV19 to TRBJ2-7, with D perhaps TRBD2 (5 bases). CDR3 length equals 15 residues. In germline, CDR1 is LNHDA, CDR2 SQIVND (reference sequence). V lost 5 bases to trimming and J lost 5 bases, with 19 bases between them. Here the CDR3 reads CASSARGFPLDEQYF. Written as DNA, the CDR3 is TGTGCCAGTAGTGCACGAGGTTTCCCACTAGACGAGCAGTACTTC.

The CDR3 loop is CASSEDRGGSYNEQFF. The CDR3 coding sequence is TGTGCCAGCAGTGAAGACAGGGGAGGGTCCTACAATGAGCAGTTCTTC. The chain links TRBV25-1 to TRBJ2-1; maybe TRBD1 (8 bases). Germline CDR1 reads MGHDK; CDR2 reads SYGVNS. The CDR3 runs 16 residues. V lost 2 bases to trimming and J lost 1 base, with 12 bases between them. Drawing the rest from reference TRBV25-1 and TRBJ2-1, the complete variable domain is EADIYQTPRYLVIGTGKKITLECSQTMGHDKMYWYQQDPGMELHLIHYSYGVNSTEKGDLSSESTVSRIRTEHFPLTLESARPSHTSQYLCASSEDRGGSYNEQFFGPGTRLTVL.

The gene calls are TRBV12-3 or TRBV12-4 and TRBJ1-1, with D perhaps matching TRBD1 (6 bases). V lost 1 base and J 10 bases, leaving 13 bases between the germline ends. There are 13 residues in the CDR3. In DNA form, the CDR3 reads TGTGCCAGCAGTTTAGGGTGGGGGGGCCGAGCTTTCTTT. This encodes CASSLGWGGRAFF.

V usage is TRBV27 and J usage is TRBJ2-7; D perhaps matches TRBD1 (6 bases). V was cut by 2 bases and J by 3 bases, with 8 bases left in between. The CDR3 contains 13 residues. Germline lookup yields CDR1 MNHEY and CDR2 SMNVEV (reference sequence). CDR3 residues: CASSLNRDYEQYF. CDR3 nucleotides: TGTGCCAGCAGTTTAAACAGGGACTACGAGCAGTACTTC.

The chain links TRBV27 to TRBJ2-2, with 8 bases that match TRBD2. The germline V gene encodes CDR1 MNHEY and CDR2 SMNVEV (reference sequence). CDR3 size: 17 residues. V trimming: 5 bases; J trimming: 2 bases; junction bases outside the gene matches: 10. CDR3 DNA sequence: TGTGCCAGCAGTCCCTGGGGTAGCGGGGCCAACACCGGGGAGCTGTTTTTT. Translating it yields CASSPWGSGANTGELFF.

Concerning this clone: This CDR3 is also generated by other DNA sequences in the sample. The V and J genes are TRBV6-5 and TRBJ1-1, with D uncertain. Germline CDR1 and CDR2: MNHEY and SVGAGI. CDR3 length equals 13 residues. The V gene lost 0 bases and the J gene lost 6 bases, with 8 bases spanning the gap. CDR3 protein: CASSYSRQSEAFF. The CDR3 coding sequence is TGTGCCAGCAGTTACTCGAGGCAGTCTGAAGCTTTCTTT.

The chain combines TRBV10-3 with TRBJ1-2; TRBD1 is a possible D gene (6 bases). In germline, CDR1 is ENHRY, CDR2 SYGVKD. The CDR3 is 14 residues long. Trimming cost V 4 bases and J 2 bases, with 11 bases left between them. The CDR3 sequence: CAISVRDTNYGYTF. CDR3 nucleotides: TGTGCCATCAGTGTCCGGGACACCAACTATGGCTACACCTTC.

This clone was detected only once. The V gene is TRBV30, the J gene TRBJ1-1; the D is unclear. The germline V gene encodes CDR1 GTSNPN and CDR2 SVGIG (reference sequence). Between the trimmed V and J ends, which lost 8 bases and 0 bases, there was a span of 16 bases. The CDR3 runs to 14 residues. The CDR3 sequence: CAGRLDTMNTEAFF. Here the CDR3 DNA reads TGTGCCGGCCGCCTAGATACTATGAACACTGAAGCTTTCTTT.

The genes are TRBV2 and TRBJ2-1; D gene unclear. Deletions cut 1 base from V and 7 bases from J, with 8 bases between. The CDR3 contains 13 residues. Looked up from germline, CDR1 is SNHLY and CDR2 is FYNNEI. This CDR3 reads CASSEGPHNEQFF. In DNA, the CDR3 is TGTGCCAGCAGTGAAGGTCCCCATAATGAGCAGTTCTTC.

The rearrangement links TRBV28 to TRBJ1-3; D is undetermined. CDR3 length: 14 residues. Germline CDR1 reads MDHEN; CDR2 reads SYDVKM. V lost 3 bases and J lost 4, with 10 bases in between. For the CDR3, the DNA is TGTGCCAGCAGTTTTCCACGGGAGGGAAACACCATATATTTT. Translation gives CASSFPREGNTIYF.

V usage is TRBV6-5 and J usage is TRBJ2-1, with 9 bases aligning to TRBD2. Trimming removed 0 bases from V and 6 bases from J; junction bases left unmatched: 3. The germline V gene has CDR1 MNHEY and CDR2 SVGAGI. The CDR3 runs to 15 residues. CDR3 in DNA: TGTGCCAGCAGTTACTCGCTAGCGGGGTCCAATGAGCAGTTCTTC. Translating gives CASSYSLAGSNEQFF.

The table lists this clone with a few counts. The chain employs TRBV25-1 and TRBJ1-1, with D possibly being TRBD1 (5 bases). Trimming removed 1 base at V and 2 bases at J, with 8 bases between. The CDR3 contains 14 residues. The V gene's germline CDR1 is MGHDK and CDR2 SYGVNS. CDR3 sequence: CASSESTANTEAFF. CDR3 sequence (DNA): TGTGCCAGCAGTGAATCGACAGCTAACACTGAAGCTTTCTTT. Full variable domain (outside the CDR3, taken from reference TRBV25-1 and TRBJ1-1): EADIYQTPRYLVIGTGKKITLECSQTMGHDKMYWYQQDPGMELHLIHYSYGVNSTEKGDLSSESTVSRIRTEHFPLTLESARPSHTSQYLCASSESTANTEAFFGQGTRLTVV.

This CDR3 reads CASSYNRAGNTIYF. The CDR3 bases are TGTGCCAGCAGTTACAACAGGGCTGGAAACACCATATATTTT. This chain joins TRBV6-5 and TRBJ1-3, with a possible D match to TRBD1 (6 bases). Germline V lookup: CDR1 MNHEY, CDR2 SVGAGI. The V end lost 2 bases, the J end lost 2 bases, and 7 bases lay between the germline ends. This CDR3 has 14 amino acids.

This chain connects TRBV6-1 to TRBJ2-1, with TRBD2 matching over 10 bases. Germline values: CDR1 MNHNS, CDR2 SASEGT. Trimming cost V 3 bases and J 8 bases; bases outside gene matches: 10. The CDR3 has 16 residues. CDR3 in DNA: TGTGCCAGCAGTGAGGAGCGGGGGGGCCGTACGGATGAGCAGTTCTTC. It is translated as CASSEERGGRTDEQFF.